This T cell receptor beta chain was sequenced for a study of CD8 T cells in ankylosing spondylitis. Study findings and constraints: Disease-linked clones were reportedly significantly enriched in matched ankylosing spondylitis synovial fluid. Researchers report that disease-linked clones proved CD8+ and relatively rare in peripheral blood.

J was trimmed by 1 base and V by 0 bases; bases with no gene match: 12. Germline CDR1 reads SGDLS; CDR2 reads YYNGEE. CDR3 size: 18 residues. This clonotype was observed at least ten times. Its specificity is unknown. TCRdb fed the 5' RACE reads into MiXCR, producing one record per CDR3 protein. Of some 27,000 distinct CDR3 sequences listed, less than 5.5% were seen once; the top ten hold approximately 1.7%. The chain links TRBV9 to TRBJ2-7; 8 bases line up with TRBD1. The clonotype comes from a female donor with ankylosing spondylitis or in good health (not recorded which). The sample comprised blood, either unsorted or a sorted T cell fraction (not recorded which). CDR3 residues: CASSVGPTGGGSSYEQYF. In nucleotides, the CDR3 is TGTGCCAGCAGCGTAGGTCCCACAGGGGGTGGTTCGTCCTACGAGCAGTACTTC.